One and the same sample provided the 10 T cell receptor beta chains below, sequenced in a study of shared clonotypes between healthy human individuals. TCRdb's table, derived via immunoSEQ multiplex PCR, lists solely in-frame clones and lacks some. The sample has 1,400,000 or so clones, approximately 98.5% seen once; the top ten hold approximately 0.38%. The specimen sequenced was naive CD4+ T cells sorted from blood. Sample subset: CD45RA+ positively selected. The source is a man under 40 in good health.

This rearrangement joins TRBV4-1 to TRBJ2-7, with TRBD1 matching 8 bases. This CDR3 is built from 14 residues. Germline CDR1 and CDR2: MGHRA and YSYEKL. Trimming removed 1 base from V and 4 bases from J; junction bases left unmatched: 3. The chain's CDR3 is CASSQGRGLYEQYF. CDR3 sequence (DNA): TGCGCCAGCAGCCAAGGCAGGGGGCTGTACGAGCAGTACTTC.

This clone was detected once. The chain joins TRBV29-1 to TRBJ2-7; 11 nucleotides match TRBD1. The germline V gene encodes CDR1 SQVTM and CDR2 ANQGSEA. J lost 5 bases, V lost 5 bases, and 8 bases had no gene match. CDR3 length equals 14 residues. CDR3 sequence reads: CSVSDRGLVHEQYF. The CDR3 nucleotides are TGCAGCGTTTCGGACAGGGGGCTCGTTCACGAGCAGTACTTC.

A word on this clone: Sequence at one end of the junction differs from germline and may be a read error. The chain carries TRBV4-3 and TRBJ1-5; 8 positions agree with TRBD1. From germline, CDR1 is LGHNA and CDR2 YSLEER. This CDR3 has 16 amino acids. Here the CDR3 reads CASSQDWAGGNQPQHF. CDR3 coding DNA: TGCGCCAGCAGCCAAGATTGGGCAGGGGGCAACCAGCCCCAGCATTTT.

The chain uses TRBV7-2 and TRBJ2-7; no definite D call. The CDR3 sequence is 11 residues long. Germline lookup yields CDR1 SGHTA and CDR2 FQGNSA. Trimming removed 3 bases at V and 5 bases at J, with 5 bases between. The CDR3 sequence is CASSFLNEQYF. In nucleotides, the CDR3 is TGTGCCAGCAGCTTTCTTAACGAGCAGTACTTC.

The chain carries TRBV11-2 and TRBJ1-3, with a tentative D call TRBD1 (5 bases). Germline values: CDR1 SGHAT, CDR2 FQNNGV. The CDR3 length is 13 residues. V was shortened by 1 base and J by 8 bases, with 9 bases between the two germline ends. CDR3 sequence: CASSLVTAYTIYF. The CDR3 DNA is TGTGCCAGCAGCTTAGTGACAGCATACACCATATATTTT.

The chain links TRBV5-6 to TRBJ1-3; tentative D call: TRBD1 (6 bases). The CDR3 extends over 14 amino acids. CDR1 SGHDT and CDR2 YYEEEE come from the germline V gene. Trimming removed 4 bases from V and 0 bases from J, with 8 bases in between. The chain's CDR3 is CASSVQGSGNTIYF. The CDR3 DNA reads TGTGCCAGCAGCGTACAGGGCTCTGGAAACACCATATATTTT.

The chain employs TRBV4-2 and TRBJ2-1, with TRBD2 matching over 10 bases. The ends lost 1 base at V and 8 bases at J; junction bases unmatched: 11. The CDR3 spans 17 residues. Per germline, CDR1 LGHNA and CDR2 YNFKEQ. This CDR3 reads CASSQGRTSGMGDEQFF. The DNA for the CDR3 is TGTGCCAGCAGCCAAGGTCGAACTAGCGGGATGGGGGATGAGCAGTTCTTC.

This chain uses TRBV30 with TRBJ2-7; the D is unclear. V was clipped by 4 bases and J by 4 bases, with 17 bases between them. This CDR3 contains 14 residues. Germline V CDR1 and CDR2: GTSNPN, SVGIG (reference sequence). CDR3 residues: CAWTPGHSPYEQYF. DNA of the CDR3: TGTGCCTGGACGCCAGGTCACAGTCCTTACGAGCAGTACTTC.

This chain's CDR3 is CASSQRMNTEAFF. The CDR3 nucleotides are TGTGCCAGCAGCCAGAGGATGAACACTGAAGCTTTCTTT. The rearrangement joins TRBV14 to TRBJ1-1; D gene ambiguous. The V and J ends lost 3 bases and 0 bases respectively, with 5 bases between them. Germline V CDR1 and CDR2: SGHDN, FVKESK. The CDR3 consists of 13 residues.

This clone was found once. The chain joins TRBV18 to TRBJ1-5, with TRBD1 as a possible D gene (5 bases). The CDR3 is made up of 17 amino acids. The germline CDR1 and CDR2 sequences are KGHSH and LQKENI. V lost 3 bases, J lost 0 bases, and 15 bases lay in between. CDR3 sequence (DNA): TGTGCCAGCTCACCTCAGGGAGCGGAATATAGCAATCAGCCCCAGCATTTT. Its protein product is CASSPQGAEYSNQPQHF. The whole variable domain, filled in from reference TRBV18 and TRBJ1-5, reads NAGVMQNPRHLVRRRGQEARLRCSPMKGHSHVYWYRQLPEEGLKFMVYLQKENIIDESGMPKERFSAEFPKEGPSILRIQQVVRGDSAAYFCASSPQGAEYSNQPQHFGDGTRLSIL.